The clone carrying this T cell receptor beta chain occurred a few times. Antigen: not known. The donors were all Caucasian adults (living in Nashville, Tennessee). The sample originates from a study of shared clonotypes between healthy human individuals. Across the study: Per-donor plates numbered three CD4 naive, three CD4 memory, two CD8 naive and one CD8 memory.

Study results and limitations: Shared across a handful of donors were roughly 4.7% of the naive CD4 clonotypes.

Sequencing was performed with immunoSEQ multiplex PCR; in TCRdb, only in-frame clones are kept and a portion is missing. The sample yields about 380,000 clones, approximately 97% seen once. The source material was memory CD8+ T cells sorted from blood. Subset denoted: CD45RO+ cells pooled with CCR7-negative TemRA cells. This clonotype was obtained from a young man in good health.

CDR3 coding DNA: TGTGCCAGCAGTTGGACAGGGGGCACAGATACGCAGTATTTT. Translation gives CASSWTGGTDTQYF. The chain joins TRBV6-5 to TRBJ2-3; 9 bases map to TRBD1. The CDR3 is 14 residues long. Unmatched junction bases numbered 0, after V lost 4 bases and J lost 1 base. Germline V CDR1 and CDR2: MNHEY, SVGAGI.